This T cell receptor beta chain was captured by sequencing in a study of patients and donors after allogeneic stem cell transplantation (dated by TCRdb to between 2020 and 2021). From the cysteine through the phenylalanine, the CDR3 covers 14 amino acids. The retained sequence is limited to the CDR3, 42 bases, with the frame set at the first base. After removal of 6 bases from V and 4 bases from J, the junction retains 7 bases not matched to a gene. In the germline V gene, CDR1 corresponds to SGHVS and CDR2 to FQNEAQ. The library was obtained by RT-PCR. The run used a NextSeq 550. The public reads were quality trimmed at Q25 with fastp and then assembled into clones with MiXCR by TCRdb, keeping productive beta chains. Rows merge per CDR3 protein into single entries with the most common DNA and genes. The sample table holds approximately 200,000 distinct CDR3 sequences, of which over 30% were seen once. Jointly, the top ten make up more than 9% of the sample.

This clonotype appeared a few times. This clone's antigen is unknown. Base qualities are not recorded, but no much larger clone differs from it by a single base. The chain is encoded by TRBV7-8 joined to TRBJ1-1; a stretch of 8 junction bases matches TRBD1. The sample comprised blood, either unsorted or a sorted T cell fraction (not recorded which). This TCR derives from a human donor who was either an allogeneic HSCT recipient or a stem cell or donor lymphocyte infusion donor (not recorded which). It is not recorded whose cells these are; they may come from a transplant donor. The base sequence is TGTGCCAGCAGGTGGACAGGGTCGTCCACTGAAGCTTTCTTT. Protein translation: CASRWTGSSTEAFF.